A single sample gave rise to the 10 T cell receptor beta chains below, sequenced in a study of T cells in Graves' hyperthyroidism and ophthalmopathy. Template material for amplifying TCR beta CDR3 regions consisted of RNA transcripts. Researchers ran a first-round RT-PCR on the TCR CDR3 using the HTBI primer set. In TCRdb, the multiplex PCR reads were re-called with MiXCR into one record per CDR3 protein. The sample consists of roughly 700,000 distinct CDR3 sequences, just over 35% of them appearing once. Sequenced material: blood. Receptors were obtained from a woman between 40 and 50 years old with Graves' hyperthyroidism.

This clonotype was found many times. The chain has TRBV12-3 or TRBV12-4 and TRBJ2-6; no definite D call. V lost 3 bases to trimming and J lost 2 bases, with 5 bases between them. This CDR3 spans 14 amino acids. The DNA for the CDR3 is TGTGCCAGCAGTTTCCGAGCTGGGGCCAACGTCCTGACTTTC. As protein: CASSFRAGANVLTF.

Only a few counts were recorded for this clonotype. This rearrangement joins TRBV12-3 or TRBV12-4 to TRBJ2-5; tentative D call: TRBD2 (5 bases). The ends were cut back, 1 base at V and 5 bases at J, with 11 bases in the middle. CDR3 length equals 14 residues. The CDR3 DNA follows: TGTGCCAGCAGTTTAGTCGGGGTAGTGGAGACCCAGTACTTC. Translation: CASSLVGVVETQYF.

The CDR3 DNA sequence: TGTGCCAGCAGCTTAGACTCTAGGGGGGGCAGGGATGAAGCTTTCTTT. It is translated as CASSLDSRGGRDEAFF. The chain recombines TRBV7-9 with TRBJ1-1, with D possibly TRBD1 on 6 matching bases. Germline V gives CDR1 SEHNR, CDR2 FQNEAQ (reference sequence). This CDR3 spans 16 amino acids. Trimming removed 1 base from V and 7 bases from J, with 19 bases in between.

This clonotype was detected only a few times. This chain uses TRBV7-9 with TRBJ1-4, with TRBD1 matching over 10 bases. The V segment lost 6 bases and the J segment 11 bases; nucleotides outside the gene matches: 9. Germline CDR1 and CDR2: SEHNR and FQNEAQ (reference sequence). The CDR3 is 14 residues long. The CDR3 sequence: CASSSGQGKEKLFF. In DNA, the CDR3 is TGTGCCAGCAGTTCGGGACAGGGGAAAGAGAAACTGTTTTTT.

With regard to this clonotype: A read error may be the cause here, since a much bigger clone is one base away. The V call is TRBV2, the J call TRBJ1-2; 7 nucleotides agree with TRBD1. This CDR3 has 15 amino acids. The germline gives CDR1 SNHLY, CDR2 FYNNEI. The CDR3 DNA reads as TGTACCAGCAGTGAAGGTATGGACAGGACCTATGGCTACACCTTC. Protein product: CTSSEGMDRTYGYTF.

The chain employs TRBV29-1 and TRBJ1-4, with D unclear. V was pared by 8 bases and J by 5 bases, with 12 bases between. This CDR3 is 12 amino acids long. In germline, CDR1 is SQVTM, CDR2 ANQGSEA. Here the CDR3 reads CSYTTGNEKLFF. CDR3 DNA: TGCAGCTACACGACGGGAAATGAAAAACTGTTTTTT.

The chain joins TRBV2 to TRBJ1-6; D gene unclear. From germline, CDR1 is SNHLY and CDR2 FYNNEI. V shed 3 bases and J shed 13 bases, with 10 bases lying between them. This CDR3 is built from 12 residues. The CDR3: CASSDLSYPLHF. In nucleotides, the CDR3 is TGTGCCAGCAGTGATTTGAGTTATCCCCTCCACTTT.

This clonotype has a count of ten or more. The chain joins TRBV6-5 to TRBJ2-7; the match to TRBD2 covers 11 bases. Germline V gene sequence: CDR1 MNHEY, CDR2 SVGAGI. J lost 2 bases, V lost 2 bases, and 2 bases had no gene match. CDR3 length: 15 residues. This chain's CDR3 is CASSYMGLAAYEQYF. CDR3 in DNA: TGTGCCAGCAGTTACATGGGACTAGCGGCCTACGAGCAGTACTTC.

The V call is TRBV7-6, the J call TRBJ1-6; no reliable D call. The CDR3 has 15 residues. Germline CDR1 SGHVS, CDR2 FNYEAQ. The V end lost 2 bases, the J end lost 9 bases, and 14 bases lay between the germline ends. The CDR3 reads CASSLMSGSRSPLHF. CDR3 DNA sequence: TGTGCCAGCAGCTTAATGTCTGGATCACGTTCACCCCTCCACTTT. The complete variable domain, with remaining parts taken from reference TRBV7-6 and TRBJ1-6, reads GAGVSQSPRYKVTKRGQDVALRCDPISGHVSLYWYRQALGQGPEFLTYFNYEAQQDKSGLPNDRFSAERPEGSISTLTIQRTEQRDSAMYRCASSLMSGSRSPLHFGNGTRLTVT.

The chain links TRBV19 to TRBJ1-2; D uncertain. V lost 6 bases to trimming and J lost 9 bases, with 14 bases between them. Germline V lookup: CDR1 LNHDA, CDR2 SQIVND (reference sequence). This CDR3 spans 12 amino acids. The CDR3 region is CASSQRADSYTF. CDR3 nucleotide sequence: TGTGCCAGTAGCCAGCGGGCAGATAGCTACACCTTC.